The clone carrying this T cell receptor (beta chain) was seen once. No antigen is known for it. The assay was immunoSEQ multiplex PCR, and TCRdb's table has in-frame clones only and misses some. The sample contains 55,000 to 65,000 clones, about 90% of which appear only once. The sample comes from a study of OX40 agonist ivuxolimab in advanced cancers. Overall study context: Prior anti-PD-1, anti-PD-L1 or anti-CTLA-4 therapy was allowed; about 39% had some. One hepatocellular carcinoma and a couple of cutaneous melanoma patients partially responded. Study-wide results and limits: Expanded clones tended on average to be more numerous among CD8+ T cells than CD4+. With doses of 0.1 to 3.0 mg/kg, CD4+ and CD8+ blood T cells had undergone clonal expansion by week 6.

This CDR3 region has 13 residues. Germline V gene data show CDR1 as SQVTM and CDR2 as ANQGSEA. Trimming stripped 5 bases from V and 6 bases from J, with 11 bases between. The rearrangement links TRBV29-1 to TRBJ1-6, with D hard to call. The material was CD4+ or CD8+ T cells sorted from blood, obtained in a trial of the OX40 agonist ivuxolimab. The clonotype comes from an adult with an advanced solid tumor such as melanoma, head and neck, liver or kidney cancer. CDR3 loop: CSVLDGFNSPLHF. The CDR3 DNA follows: TGCAGCGTTTTGGACGGTTTTAATTCACCCCTCCACTTT.